The source of this TCR beta chain is a study of cytomegalovirus exposure and HLA in healthy donors. Study outcomes and limitations: Sequence variants that were highly shared formed a cluster that was likely a sequencing artifact. In a later analysis, a missense DCLRE1C variant was linked to TCR beta V- and J-gene trimming. The study dropped some indistinguishable V segments, TRBV6-2 and TRBV6-3 among them.

Donors were ostensibly healthy at sampling, although undocumented immune exposures were probable. A remark on this clone: Its target is not known.

The V gene end was trimmed by 0 bases and the J gene end by 7 bases; junction bases not matched to a gene: 2. Germline V lookup: CDR1 SGHDT, CDR2 YYEEEE. The CDR3 is 15 amino acids. The PCR contained 60 Vbeta and 13 Jbeta primers. Profiling relied on immunoSEQ multiplex PCR, and the TCRdb table lists in-frame clones only, not all of them. The sample shows tens of thousands of clones, around two thirds of them seen only once. The source material was PBMCs. The chain combines TRBV5-6 with TRBJ1-3; 12 nucleotides line up with TRBD1. This clonotype was sampled from a woman in her fifties or sixties in good health and CMV-seropositive. CDR3 loop: CASSLGGQGANTIYF. CDR3 coding DNA: TGTGCCAGCAGCTTGGGGGGACAGGGGGCGAACACCATATATTTT.